This entry lists 20 T cell receptor beta chains sequenced from one sample in a study of T cells in Graves' hyperthyroidism and ophthalmopathy. RNA transcripts provided the source from which TCR beta CDR3 regions were amplified. HTBI primers were used for first-round RT-PCR of the TCR CDR3. TCRdb independently ran MiXCR on the multiplex PCR reads; one entry per CDR3 protein. The data show a few hundred thousand distinct CDR3 sequences, around 15% seen once. The specimen sequenced was blood. The receptors derive from a woman aged 50 to 60 with Graves' hyperthyroidism that later progressed to Graves' ophthalmopathy.

This clonotype was detected many times. The chain has TRBV2 and TRBJ2-7; D might be TRBD1 (6 bases). Looked up from germline, CDR1 is SNHLY and CDR2 is FYNNEI. This CDR3 contains 13 residues. Deletions cut 7 bases from V and 3 bases from J, with 13 bases between. CDR3 amino acids: CASTRDTFYEQYF. Here the CDR3 DNA reads TGTGCCAGCACCAGGGACACCTTCTACGAGCAGTACTTC.

This clonotype was counted ten times or more. The chain recombines TRBV27 with TRBJ2-7, with a weak D call TRBD2 (5 bases). CDR1 and CDR2 (germline): MNHEY, SMNVEV (reference sequence). The CDR3 contains 14 residues. The V end was cut by 2 bases, the J end by 1 base, with 9 bases between. CDR3 protein: CASSLTRDSYEQYF. The CDR3 DNA is TGTGCCAGCAGTTTAACCCGGGATTCCTACGAGCAGTACTTC.

The chain uses TRBV2 and TRBJ2-3; D unclear. CDR1 and CDR2 (germline): SNHLY, FYNNEI. V lost 4 bases, J lost 0 bases, and 5 bases lay in between. This CDR3 region has 13 residues. CDR3 in DNA: TGTGCCAGCAGTGTGGGAAGCACAGATACGCAGTATTTT. Encoded protein: CASSVGSTDTQYF.

Remarks on this clonotype: A read error may be the cause here, since a much bigger clone is one base away. The gene calls are TRBV27 and TRBJ1-4, with D possibly being TRBD1 (5 bases). Trimming took off 6 bases at V and 5 bases at J, with 10 bases between the two ends. The V gene's germline CDR1 is MNHEY and CDR2 SMNVEV (reference sequence). CDR3 size: 13 residues. CDR3: CASRGPGNEKLFF. The CDR3 DNA is TGTGCCAGCAGGGGACCGGGCAATGAAAAACTGTTTTTT.

This clonotype has at least ten counts. The chain has TRBV7-3 and TRBJ2-5; perhaps TRBD2 as D (5 bases). The CDR3 has 15 amino acids. Germline CDR1 reads SGHTA; CDR2 reads FQGTGA. The V end was cut by 6 bases, the J end by 3 bases, with 17 bases between. CDR3: CASRASRGGEETQYF. CDR3 nucleotide sequence: TGTGCCAGCAGGGCGAGTAGAGGAGGTGAAGAGACCCAGTACTTC. Together with reference TRBV7-3 and TRBJ2-5, the CDR3 gives the full variable domain: GAGVSQTPSNKVTEKGKYVELRCDPISGHTALYWYRQSLGQGPEFLIYFQGTGAADDSGLPNDRFFAVRPEGSVSTLKIQRTERGDSAVYLCASRASRGGEETQYFGPGTRLLVL.

About this clonotype: A read error may produce the germline difference seen at one junction end. The chain is built from TRBV28 and TRBJ2-1, with D tentatively TRBD2 (6 bases). From germline, CDR1 is MDHEN and CDR2 SYDVKM. CDR3 length: 14 amino acids. In DNA form, the CDR3 reads TGTGCCGGCACCCCGACTAGACCCTATAATGAGCAGTTCTTC. Encoded protein: CAGTPTRPYNEQFF. Drawing the rest from reference TRBV28 and TRBJ2-1, the complete variable domain is DVKVTQSSRYLVKRTGEKVFLECVQDMDHENMFWYRQDPGLGLRLIYFSYDVKMKEKGDIPEGYSVSREKKERFSLILESASTNQTSMYLCAGTPTRPYNEQFFGPGTRLTVL.

Regarding this clonotype: The junction shows a germline mismatch at one end, possibly a read error. This rearrangement joins TRBV25-1 to TRBJ2-1; tentative D call: TRBD2 (6 bases). Germline-derived CDR1 and CDR2 are MGHDK and SYGVNS. This CDR3 spans 12 amino acids. The CDR3 reads CASSELGREQCF. CDR3 DNA sequence: TGTGCCAGCAGTGAACTTGGTCGGGAGCAGTGCTTC. Full variable domain (remainder filled in from reference TRBV25-1 and TRBJ2-1): EADIYQTPRYLVIGTGKKITLECSQTMGHDKMYWYQQDPGMELHLIHYSYGVNSTEKGDLSSESTVSRIRTEHFPLTLESARPSHTSQYLCASSELGREQCFGPGTRLTVL.

The chain links TRBV4-1 to TRBJ2-3; possibly TRBD2 for D (7 bases). The V gene lost 1 base and the J gene lost 1 base, with 15 bases spanning the gap. The CDR3 loop spans 17 amino acids. Germline lookup yields CDR1 MGHRA and CDR2 YSYEKL. The CDR3, as DNA: TGCGCCAGCAGCCAAGGGGGGGGCGGGGACGGCACAGATACGCAGTATTTT. It yields the protein CASSQGGGGDGTDTQYF.

This clonotype was seen at least ten times. This sequence joins TRBV6-1 and TRBJ2-2; TRBD1 matches at 8 bases. The junction had 5 bases not matched to a gene; V was cut back by 7 bases and J by 7 bases. The germline V gene has CDR1 MNHNS and CDR2 SASEGT. This CDR3 has 13 amino acids. The CDR3 sequence is CASNPGGIGELFF. CDR3 bases: TGTGCCAGCAACCCAGGGGGCATCGGGGAGCTGTTTTTT.

At least ten counts were recorded for this clonotype. This chain uses TRBV11-2 with TRBJ1-2; unclear D gene. Trimming took 0 bases from V and 8 from J, leaving 10 bases between them. CDR3 length equals 13 residues. Germline lookup yields CDR1 SGHAT and CDR2 FQNNGV. CDR3 coding DNA: TGTGCCAGCAGCTTAGATCGGGGTAGAGGCTACACCTTC. Its protein is CASSLDRGRGYTF.

This clonotype has just a few counts. This sequence joins TRBV5-5 and TRBJ1-1; no reliable D call. Germline V gives CDR1 SGHKS, CDR2 YYEKEE (reference sequence). CDR3 length: 14 residues. Deletions cut 0 bases from V and 1 base from J, with 7 bases between. The DNA of the CDR3 is TGTGCCAGCAGCTTGGCGTACGCGAACACTGAAGCTTTCTTT. As protein: CASSLAYANTEAFF.

Comment on this clonotype: Germline and junction disagree at one end, which may indicate a read error. The chain uses TRBV28 and TRBJ2-1, with 7 bases that match TRBD2. The CDR3 has 20 amino acids. CDR1 and CDR2 (germline): MDHEN, SYDVKM. CDR3 sequence: CASSESTGLAGGSAYNEQLF. The CDR3 DNA reads TGTGCCAGCAGTGAGTCGACTGGTTTGGCTGGCGGGAGTGCATACAATGAGCAGCTCTTC.

This sequence joins TRBV7-6 and TRBJ2-2; D is unclear. The V gene's germline CDR1 is SGHVS and CDR2 FNYEAQ. The CDR3 runs 17 residues. Trimming removed 5 bases from V and 2 bases from J, with 18 bases in between. CDR3 residues: CASSQATSLPNTGELFF. CDR3 in DNA: TGTGCCAGCAGCCAAGCCACGTCGCTACCCAACACCGGGGAGCTGTTTTTT.

This clonotype was counted at least ten times. V and J are TRBV20-1 and TRBJ1-1, with 12 nucleotides matching TRBD1. CDR3 size: 17 residues. CDR1 and CDR2 from the germline V gene are DFQATT and SNEGSKA (reference sequence). V shed 0 bases and J 0 bases; nucleotides not matched to a gene: 5. The CDR3 region has the DNA TGCAGTGCTAGAGATAGGGGACAGGGGGCAATGAACACTGAAGCTTTCTTT. Its translation: CSARDRGQGAMNTEAFF.

This clonotype turned up a few times. The gene calls are TRBV29-1 and TRBJ2-7; D possibly uses TRBD1 or TRBD2 (5 bases each). The CDR3 is 11 amino acids. V was clipped by 6 bases and J by 2 bases, with 8 bases between them. Germline V gene lookup returns CDR1 SQVTM and CDR2 ANQGSEA. This chain's CDR3 is CSVGTTYEQYF. DNA of the CDR3: TGCAGCGTCGGGACCACCTACGAGCAGTACTTC.

This clonotype was found a few times. A much larger clonotype is one base distant, so this may be a read error. The chain joins TRBV18 to TRBJ1-1, with TRBD1 identical over 7 bases. The CDR3 extends over 15 amino acids. The germline gives CDR1 KGHSH, CDR2 LQKENI. The V segment lost 1 base and the J segment 7 bases; nucleotides outside the gene matches: 9. The CDR3 here is CASSPLGQQRGEAFF. For the CDR3, the DNA is TGTGCCAGCTCACCACTGGGACAGCAACGGGGTGAAGCTTTCTTT.

Ten or more counts support this clonotype. The chain couples TRBV12-3 or TRBV12-4 to TRBJ2-3, with 7 bases lining up with TRBD2. Trimming at V came to 3 bases and at J to 0 bases, leaving 6 bases not matched to a gene. This CDR3 comprises 16 residues. In nucleotides, the CDR3 is TGTGCCAGCAGTTTCAAGGGTAGCGGGAGCACAGATACGCAGTATTTT. Encoded protein: CASSFKGSGSTDTQYF.

This clonotype came up many times. V and J are TRBV6-1 and TRBJ2-1; D is unresolved. Trimming took off 5 bases at V and 5 bases at J, with 13 bases between the two ends. Germline V gene data show CDR1 as MNHNS and CDR2 as SASEGT. This CDR3 has 14 amino acids. Written as DNA, the CDR3 is TGTGCCAGCAGTCCCCCGGATCGCAACAATGAGCAGTTCTTC. It is translated as CASSPPDRNNEQFF.

This clonotype was seen at least ten times. The chain carries TRBV7-3 and TRBJ2-1; D is perhaps TRBD2 (5 bases). The germline CDR1 and CDR2 sequences are SGHTA and FQGTGA. The germline V and J ends were trimmed by 5 bases and 10 bases, with 15 bases remaining between them. CDR3 size: 13 residues. Here the CDR3 DNA reads TGTGCCAGCAGCCCAAGGCTAGCCGAGGAGCAGTTCTTC. Its protein is CASSPRLAEEQFF.

This clonotype was detected many times. The gene calls are TRBV3-1 and TRBJ2-7, with D possibly being TRBD2 (5 bases). Germline V CDR1 and CDR2: LGHDT, YNNKEL (reference sequence). Trimming pared 1 base from V and 2 bases from J, leaving 12 bases between. This CDR3 is 15 amino acids long. For the CDR3, the DNA is TGTGCCAGCAGCCAAGGAGGGAGCCCCACCTACGAGCAGTACTTC. This sequence encodes CASSQGGSPTYEQYF.